This TCR beta chain was profiled in a study of T cell repertoires in cytomegalovirus infection. Looking at the study overall: HLA-B-restricted CMV epitopes that are well studied, plus recently identified HLA-C-restricted ones, were used by the study.

Germline assignment: CDR1 SGHTA and CDR2 FQGTGA. The CDR3 runs to 15 residues. On this clonotype itself: Antigen unknown. The junction departs from the called germline gene at one end, perhaps through a read error.

Each CDR3 protein gets one entry after TCRdb re-called the reads with MiXCR. The sample consists of approximately 730,000 distinct CDR3 sequences, 25% to 35% of them appearing once. V is TRBV7-3 and J is TRBJ2-5; TRBD1 agrees at 7 bases. The sample consisted of cultured CD8+ T cells from PBMCs, taken from culture after CMV antigen stimulation. This receptor was obtained from a human donor in good health (CMV status not recorded). Some clones in this sample may be carry-over from other donors' samples. The CDR3 DNA sequence: TGTGTCAGCAGCTTAACTGACAGGGTTGGGGAGACCCAGTACTTC. Amino acids: CVSSLTDRVGETQYF. Based on the CDR3 plus reference TRBV7-3 and TRBJ2-5, the full variable domain is GAGVSQTPSNKVTEKGKYVELRCDPISGHTALYWYRQSLGQGPEFLIYFQGTGAADDSGLPNDRFFAVRPEGSVSTLKIQRTERGDSAVYLCVSSLTDRVGETQYFGPGTRLLVL.